Listed below are T cell receptor beta chains from one sample, sequenced in a study of blood T cell repertoires in COVID-19. Generated by immunoSEQ multiplex PCR, the TCRdb table keeps only in-frame clones and is missing some. The repertoire holds hundreds of thousands of clones, with roughly 90% as singletons. The sample consisted of peripheral blood. The receptors originated from a man aged 55-75 years with COVID-19, enrolled during active disease. Both conserved end residues are part of each CDR3. Fields, in order: D gene, J gene, clone size, V gene, CDR3 protein, CDR3 DNA. D genes are given only for firm matches. Only part of the rows carry a size: once, few, many, or a class if the clone is expanded.

d_gene: NA
j_gene: TRBJ1-2
abundance: few
v_gene: TRBV11-2
CDR3aa: CASSHSLQGGFEGYTF
CDR3nt: TGTGCCAGCAGCCACTCCCTACAGGGTGGCTTCGAGGGCTACACCTTC

d_gene: NA
j_gene: TRBJ2-4
abundance: NA
v_gene: TRBV4-3
CDR3aa: CASSQDSGIQYF
CDR3nt: TGCGCCAGCAGCCAAGATTCCGGCATTCAGTACTTC

d_gene: NA
j_gene: TRBJ2-7
abundance: NA
v_gene: TRBV28
CDR3aa: CASSLSQGSVYEQYF
CDR3nt: TGTGCCAGCAGTTTGTCGCAGGGGAGTGTCTACGAGCAGTACTTC

d_gene: NA
j_gene: TRBJ1-1
abundance: NA
v_gene: TRBV29-1
CDR3aa: CSVAVGVMNTEAFF
CDR3nt: TGCAGCGTCGCGGTAGGGGTTATGAACACTGAAGCTTTCTTT

d_gene: NA
j_gene: TRBJ1-5
abundance: NA
v_gene: TRBV4-1
CDR3aa: CASSQGQANSNQPQHF
CDR3nt: TGCGCCAGCAGCCAAGGTCAGGCGAATAGCAATCAGCCCCAGCATTTT

d_gene: TRBD1
j_gene: TRBJ1-5
abundance: once
v_gene: TRBV6-6
CDR3aa: CASSLNGQGFQPQHF
CDR3nt: TGTGCCAGCAGTTTGAACGGACAGGGATTTCAGCCCCAGCATTTT

d_gene: TRBD1
j_gene: TRBJ2-7
abundance: NA
v_gene: TRBV11-2
CDR3aa: CASRRPGQGSGEQYF
CDR3nt: TGTGCCAGCAGACGACCGGGACAGGGATCGGGGGAGCAGTACTTC

d_gene: NA
j_gene: TRBJ1-5
abundance: NA
v_gene: TRBV19
CDR3aa: CASNLRDTNQPQHF
CDR3nt: TGTGCCAGTAACCTCCGGGACACAAATCAGCCCCAGCATTTT

d_gene: NA
j_gene: TRBJ2-7
abundance: NA
v_gene: TRBV28
CDR3aa: CASSLVRLGEQYF
CDR3nt: TGTGCCAGCAGTTTAGTGAGACTTGGCGAGCAGTACTTC

d_gene: TRBD1
j_gene: TRBJ1-2
abundance: NA
v_gene: TRBV6-6
CDR3aa: CASSLRQGTYGYTF
CDR3nt: TGTGCCAGCAGTCTAAGACAGGGTACCTATGGCTACACCTTC

d_gene: NA
j_gene: TRBJ1-1
abundance: NA
v_gene: TRBV27
CDR3aa: CASRPPRGNTEAFF
CDR3nt: TGTGCCAGCAGACCACCACGGGGGAACACTGAAGCTTTCTTT

d_gene: TRBD2
j_gene: TRBJ2-3
abundance: NA
v_gene: TRBV6-5
CDR3aa: CASSYSILAGTDTQYF
CDR3nt: TGTGCCAGCAGTTACTCGATACTAGCGGGGACAGATACGCAGTATTTT

d_gene: TRBD2
j_gene: TRBJ2-3
abundance: NA
v_gene: TRBV29-1
CDR3aa: CSGIKGGYSGSLVDTQYF
CDR3nt: TGCAGCGGAATAAAAGGGGGGTATAGCGGGAGTTTAGTAGATACGCAGTATTTT

d_gene: NA
j_gene: TRBJ2-2
abundance: NA
v_gene: TRBV12-3/TRBV12-4
CDR3aa: CASRRAPGELFF
CDR3nt: TGTGCCAGCAGACGAGCTCCCGGGGAGCTGTTTTTT

d_gene: NA
j_gene: TRBJ1-2
abundance: NA
v_gene: TRBV6-2/TRBV6-3
CDR3aa: CASSGKGLLSYGYTF
CDR3nt: TGTGCCAGCAGTGGGAAAGGACTGTTATCGTATGGCTACACCTTC

d_gene: NA
j_gene: TRBJ2-1
abundance: NA
v_gene: TRBV29-1
CDR3aa: CSGIQGSSSYNEQFF
CDR3nt: TGCAGCGGCATACAGGGAAGCAGCTCCTACAATGAGCAGTTCTTC

d_gene: TRBD2
j_gene: TRBJ2-3
abundance: NA
v_gene: TRBV3-1/TRBV3-2
CDR3aa: CASSQAGLALGDTQYF
CDR3nt: TGTGCCAGCAGCCAAGCGGGACTAGCGTTGGGAGATACGCAGTATTTT

d_gene: TRBD1
j_gene: TRBJ2-3
abundance: once
v_gene: TRBV5-1
CDR3aa: CASSYRQGMATDTQYF
CDR3nt: TGCGCCAGCAGCTACCGACAGGGGATGGCCACAGATACGCAGTATTTT

d_gene: TRBD1
j_gene: TRBJ1-2
abundance: NA
v_gene: TRBV5-1
CDR3aa: CASSWDSPYGYTF
CDR3nt: TGCGCCAGCAGCTGGGACAGCCCATATGGCTACACCTTC

d_gene: TRBD1
j_gene: TRBJ1-2
abundance: NA
v_gene: TRBV10-2
CDR3aa: CASSESRTGNYGYTF
CDR3nt: TGCGCCAGCAGTGAATCCAGGACAGGGAACTATGGCTACACCTTC

d_gene: NA
j_gene: TRBJ1-1
abundance: NA
v_gene: TRBV6-5
CDR3aa: CASSYHSWNTEAFF
CDR3nt: TGTGCCAGCAGTTATCATAGTTGGAACACTGAAGCTTTCTTT

d_gene: NA
j_gene: TRBJ2-7
abundance: NA
v_gene: TRBV6-7
CDR3aa: CASSYSLGHNYEQYF
CDR3nt: TGTGCCAGCAGTTACTCACTAGGCCACAACTACGAGCAGTACTTC

d_gene: NA
j_gene: TRBJ1-2
abundance: NA
v_gene: TRBV7-9
CDR3aa: CATETVSNYGYTF
CDR3nt: TGTGCCACCGAGACAGTGTCTAACTATGGCTACACCTTC

d_gene: TRBD1
j_gene: TRBJ2-1
abundance: NA
v_gene: TRBV2
CDR3aa: CASVRGTGSYNEQFF
CDR3nt: TGTGCCAGCGTAAGAGGGACAGGGTCCTACAATGAGCAGTTCTTC

d_gene: NA
j_gene: TRBJ2-4
abundance: NA
v_gene: TRBV15
CDR3aa: CATRDGAKNIQYF
CDR3nt: TGTGCCACCCGGGATGGCGCCAAAAACATTCAGTACTTC

d_gene: TRBD2
j_gene: TRBJ2-7
abundance: NA
v_gene: TRBV3-1/TRBV3-2
CDR3aa: CASSQDPCVGGSTYEQYF
CDR3nt: TGTGCCAGCAGCCAAGATCCCTGTGTGGGCGGGAGTACCTACGAGCAGTACTTC

d_gene: TRBD1
j_gene: TRBJ2-7
abundance: NA
v_gene: TRBV7-6
CDR3aa: CASSLGTDRGPYEQYF
CDR3nt: TGTGCCAGCAGCTTAGGGACCGACAGGGGCCCCTACGAGCAGTACTTC

d_gene: TRBD2
j_gene: TRBJ2-3
abundance: once
v_gene: TRBV7-2
CDR3aa: CASSVSGAFNTDTQYF
CDR3nt: TGTGCCAGCAGCGTTAGCGGGGCCTTCAACACAGATACGCAGTATTTT

d_gene: NA
j_gene: TRBJ2-4
abundance: NA
v_gene: TRBV28
CDR3aa: CASSLRLTMTHIQYF
CDR3nt: TGTGCCAGCAGTCTGCGACTCACAATGACCCACATTCAGTACTTC

d_gene: NA
j_gene: TRBJ2-1
abundance: NA
v_gene: TRBV28
CDR3aa: CASRGSSGAYSEQFF
CDR3nt: TGTGCCAGCAGAGGTTCTTCGGGAGCTTACTCTGAGCAGTTCTTC

d_gene: NA
j_gene: TRBJ2-1
abundance: NA
v_gene: TRBV4-1
CDR3aa: CASSQIRSNEQFF
CDR3nt: TGCGCCAGCAGCCAGATTAGATCCAATGAGCAGTTCTTC

d_gene: NA
j_gene: TRBJ2-7
abundance: NA
v_gene: TRBV4-1
CDR3aa: CASSQELDLPTYEQYF
CDR3nt: TGCGCCAGCAGCCAAGAACTGGACTTGCCTACCTACGAGCAGTACTTC

d_gene: NA
j_gene: TRBJ2-7
abundance: NA
v_gene: TRBV5-1
CDR3aa: CASTLEGTRGRTF
CDR3nt: TGCGCCAGCACTTTGGAGGGGACCCGAGGGCGCACCTTC

d_gene: NA
j_gene: TRBJ1-3
abundance: NA
v_gene: TRBV21-1
CDR3aa: CASSKSKRTSGNTIYF
CDR3nt: TGTGCCAGCAGCAAATCGAAGAGAACCTCTGGAAACACCATATATTTT

d_gene: NA
j_gene: TRBJ1-3
abundance: NA
v_gene: TRBV4-2
CDR3aa: CASSQEYSRSGNTIYF
CDR3nt: TGTGCCAGCAGCCAAGAGTACAGCCGCTCTGGAAACACCATATATTTT

d_gene: TRBD1
j_gene: TRBJ2-3
abundance: NA
v_gene: TRBV19
CDR3aa: CASSISQGAGDTQYF
CDR3nt: TGTGCCAGTAGTATCTCACAGGGGGCCGGAGATACGCAGTATTTT

d_gene: TRBD2
j_gene: TRBJ2-7
abundance: NA
v_gene: TRBV28
CDR3aa: CASSLVAGGNYEQYF
CDR3nt: TGTGCCAGCAGTTTAGTGGCGGGGGGCAACTACGAGCAGTACTTC

d_gene: NA
j_gene: TRBJ2-4
abundance: NA
v_gene: TRBV11-2
CDR3aa: CASSIGQRNIQYF
CDR3nt: TGTGCCAGCAGCATTGGACAGAGAAACATTCAGTACTTC

d_gene: NA
j_gene: TRBJ2-7
abundance: NA
v_gene: TRBV28
CDR3aa: CASSLQGEQYF
CDR3nt: TGTGCCAGCAGTTTACAGGGCGAGCAGTACTTC

d_gene: TRBD1
j_gene: TRBJ2-7
abundance: many
v_gene: TRBV7-9
CDR3aa: CASSLALGQGYEQYF
CDR3nt: TGTGCCAGCAGCTTAGCCTTGGGACAGGGGTACGAGCAGTACTTC

d_gene: TRBD1
j_gene: TRBJ2-7
abundance: NA
v_gene: TRBV15
CDR3aa: CATSGNKGASAYEQYF
CDR3nt: TGTGCCACCAGCGGAAACAAGGGGGCCAGCGCCTACGAGCAGTACTTC

d_gene: NA
j_gene: TRBJ1-2
abundance: NA
v_gene: TRBV9
CDR3aa: CASSVGSGDGYTF
CDR3nt: TGTGCCAGCAGCGTAGGGTCAGGGGATGGCTACACCTTC

d_gene: NA
j_gene: TRBJ1-1
abundance: NA
v_gene: TRBV4-2
CDR3aa: CASSQDSDTEAFF
CDR3nt: TGTGCCAGCAGCCAAGATAGCGACACTGAAGCTTTCTTT

d_gene: NA
j_gene: TRBJ1-4
abundance: NA
v_gene: TRBV3-1/TRBV3-2
CDR3aa: CASSQGEGSNEKLFF
CDR3nt: TGTGCCAGCAGCCAAGGGGAGGGGTCTAATGAAAAACTGTTTTTT

d_gene: TRBD2
j_gene: TRBJ2-1
abundance: NA
v_gene: TRBV7-8
CDR3aa: CASSFSGSRNEQFF
CDR3nt: TGTGCCAGCAGCTTTAGCGGGAGCAGGAATGAGCAGTTCTTC

d_gene: TRBD1
j_gene: TRBJ1-6
abundance: NA
v_gene: TRBV12-3/TRBV12-4
CDR3aa: CASSTGVRSPLHF
CDR3nt: TGTGCCAGCAGTACAGGGGTACGGTCACCCCTCCACTTT

d_gene: TRBD2
j_gene: TRBJ2-2
abundance: NA
v_gene: TRBV3-1/TRBV3-2
CDR3aa: CASSSRTSGILGELFF
CDR3nt: TGTGCCAGCAGCTCTCGGACTAGCGGGATCCTCGGGGAGCTGTTTTTT

d_gene: NA
j_gene: TRBJ1-1
abundance: NA
v_gene: TRBV6-1
CDR3aa: CASSELRNTEAFF
CDR3nt: TGTGCCAGCAGTGAACTCAGGAACACTGAAGCTTTCTTT

d_gene: TRBD1
j_gene: TRBJ2-7
abundance: NA
v_gene: TRBV27
CDR3aa: CASSFGTGVGEQYF
CDR3nt: TGTGCCAGCAGTTTCGGGACAGGGGTCGGCGAGCAGTACTTC